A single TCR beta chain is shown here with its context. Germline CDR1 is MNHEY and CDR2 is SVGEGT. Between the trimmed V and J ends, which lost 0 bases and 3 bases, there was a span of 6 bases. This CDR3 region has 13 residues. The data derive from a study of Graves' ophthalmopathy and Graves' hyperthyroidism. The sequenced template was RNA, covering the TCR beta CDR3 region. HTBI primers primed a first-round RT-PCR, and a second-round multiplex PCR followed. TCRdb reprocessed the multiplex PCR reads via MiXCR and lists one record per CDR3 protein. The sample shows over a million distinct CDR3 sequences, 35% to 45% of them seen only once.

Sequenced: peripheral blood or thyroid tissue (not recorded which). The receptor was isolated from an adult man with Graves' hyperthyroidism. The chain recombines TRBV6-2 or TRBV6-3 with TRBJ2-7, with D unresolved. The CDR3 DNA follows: TGTGCCAGCAGTTACTCGCTACTCTACGAGCAGTACTTC. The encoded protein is CASSYSLLYEQYF.